Below, 9 T cell receptor beta chains from the same sample are listed, as sequenced in a study of blood T cell repertoires in COVID-19. Sequencing used immunoSEQ multiplex PCR; TCRdb keeps in-frame clones, though not all of them. The data show hundreds of thousands of clones, 70% to 90% seen once. Sequencing was carried out using peripheral blood. These receptors were obtained from a woman aged 30 to 39 with active or convalescent COVID-19.

This clone was recorded a few times. In the same sample, other DNA sequences code for this CDR3. This chain links TRBV19 with TRBJ1-5, with TRBD1 matching 8 bases. Trimming cost V 6 bases and J 5 bases; bases outside gene matches: 0. The CDR3 runs to 12 residues. Germline lookup yields CDR1 LNHDA and CDR2 SQIVND (reference sequence). CDR3 bases: TGTGCCAGTAGGGACAGGGATCAGCCCCAGCATTTT. It encodes CASRDRDQPQHF.

The CDR3 loop is CASSPQTTGSTEAFF. Written as DNA, the CDR3 is TGTGCCAGCTCACCCCAAACAACAGGGAGCACTGAAGCTTTCTTT. The chain links TRBV18 to TRBJ1-1; TRBD1 might be the D (6 bases). CDR1 and CDR2 from the germline V gene are KGHSH and LQKENI. The CDR3 covers 15 residues. V lost 3 bases to trimming and J lost 4 bases, with 15 bases between them. Full variable domain (rest looked up from reference TRBV18 and TRBJ1-1): NAGVMQNPRHLVRRRGQEARLRCSPMKGHSHVYWYRQLPEEGLKFMVYLQKENIIDESGMPKERFSAEFPKEGPSILRIQQVVRGDSAAYFCASSPQTTGSTEAFFGQGTRLTVV.

V is TRBV15 and J is TRBJ2-7, with 8 bases matching TRBD1. V lost 3 bases, J lost 0 bases, and 7 bases stayed unmatched. The CDR3 loop spans 16 amino acids. CDR1 is LNHNV, CDR2 YYDKDF, per germline (reference sequence). CDR3 protein: CATSRLPGQVSYEQYF. CDR3 coding DNA: TGTGCCACCAGCAGGCTACCGGGACAGGTCTCCTACGAGCAGTACTTC.

The chain has TRBV6-5 and TRBJ2-2, with D perhaps matching TRBD1 (6 bases). Between the trimmed V and J ends, which lost 0 bases and 0 bases, there was a span of 8 bases. There are 16 residues in the CDR3. Per the germline V gene, CDR1 is MNHEY and CDR2 is SVGAGI. As DNA, the CDR3 is TGTGCCAGCAGTTACTCGCCAGGGGCGAACACCGGGGAGCTGTTTTTT. Residues: CASSYSPGANTGELFF.

Note on this clone: Other DNA sequences in this specimen translate into the identical CDR3. V gene TRBV12-3 or TRBV12-4 combines with J gene TRBJ1-5; D not certain. V gave up 6 bases and J gave up 0 bases, with 6 bases separating them. The CDR3 loop spans 13 amino acids. The CDR3 bases are TGTGCCAGCAGGGGAGGTAGCAATCAGCCCCAGCATTTT. It specifies CASRGGSNQPQHF.

The V call is TRBV20-1, the J call TRBJ1-2, with a tentative D call TRBD1 (5 bases). Germline V gene data show CDR1 as DFQATT and CDR2 as SNEGSKA (reference sequence). The CDR3 is made up of 14 amino acids. The ends were cut back, 3 bases at V and 0 bases at J, with 11 bases in the middle. Here the CDR3 reads CSASRQLANYGYTF. The DNA for the CDR3 is TGCAGTGCTAGTAGACAGCTGGCTAACTATGGCTACACCTTC.

This rearrangement joins TRBV11-2 to TRBJ2-1, with 16 bases aligning to TRBD2. The CDR3 is made up of 17 amino acids. Germline lookup yields CDR1 SGHAT and CDR2 FQNNGV. Trimming took 5 bases from V and 6 from J; bases not matched to a gene: 7. The CDR3: CASSLGLAGGPGNEQFF. As DNA, the CDR3 is TGTGCCAGCAGCCTGGGACTAGCGGGGGGGCCTGGCAATGAGCAGTTCTTC.

This chain links TRBV18 with TRBJ1-2; D possibly corresponds to TRBD1 (6 bases). CDR1 is KGHSH, CDR2 LQKENI, per germline. CDR3 length equals 16 residues. V was pared by 0 bases and J by 4 bases, with 15 bases between. CDR3 bases: TGTGCCAGCTCACCACCTAGCGTACAGGGTGCCTATGGCTACACCTTC. Protein sequence: CASSPPSVQGAYGYTF. The variable domain in full, with the rest retrieved from reference TRBV18 and TRBJ1-2, is NAGVMQNPRHLVRRRGQEARLRCSPMKGHSHVYWYRQLPEEGLKFMVYLQKENIIDESGMPKERFSAEFPKEGPSILRIQQVVRGDSAAYFCASSPPSVQGAYGYTFGSGTRLTVV.

The chain carries TRBV7-6 and TRBJ2-7; 11 bases line up with TRBD1. Germline CDR1 is SGHVS and CDR2 is FNYEAQ. This CDR3 is built from 19 residues. J was trimmed by 0 bases and V by 1 base; bases with no gene match: 11. The CDR3 loop is CASSLGVGGQGGSSYEQYF. CDR3 DNA sequence: TGTGCCAGCAGCTTAGGAGTAGGGGGACAGGGGGGAAGCTCCTACGAGCAGTACTTC.